The clone carrying this T cell receptor (beta chain) was seen more than once but under ten times. The antigen is unknown. Trimming took 0 bases from V and 4 from J, leaving 17 bases between them. CDR3 length: 17 amino acids. The germline CDR1 and CDR2 sequences are LGHDT and YNNKEL (reference sequence). TCRdb re-analysed the 5' RACE reads in MiXCR, keeping a single row per CDR3 protein. The data contain about 350,000 distinct CDR3 sequences, 14% of them seen just once; the ten biggest clones take up around 22%. The entry originates in a study of T-cell memory formation after mild COVID-19. Overall study results and limits: Pre-infection memory already had some responding clones, implying cross-reactive memory joined. Among clones contracting day 15 to 85, CD4/CD8 was balanced, whereas later expanders leaned CD4+.

This receptor was identified in a man younger than 35 who had mild COVID-19 (a few samples of this study predate the infection). Cell type and time point are not known. The chain carries TRBV3-1 and TRBJ2-3, with D possibly being TRBD2 (6 bases). Source material: PBMCs or a T cell subset sorted from them (not recorded which). The CDR3 region is CASSQEAKRVLPDTQYF. DNA of the CDR3: TGTGCCAGCAGCCAAGAAGCCAAGCGGGTCCTCCCAGATACGCAGTATTTT.